This T cell receptor (beta chain) was captured by sequencing in a study of T cell responses to AZD1222 COVID-19 vaccine. Method: immunoSEQ multiplex PCR; TCRdb's copy keeps in-frame clones and lacks some. The table lists 60,000 to 65,000 clones, over 70% of them singletons. Trimming shortened V by 3 bases and J by 2 bases, and 8 bases separated the two germline ends. This CDR3 spans 13 amino acids. The chain has TRBV12-3 or TRBV12-4 and TRBJ2-7; D uncertain. The TCR comes from an adult in good health. Sequencing was performed on peripheral blood, taken on day 0 of AZD1222 vaccination. This CDR3 reads CASSFYSAYEQYF. Written as DNA, the CDR3 is TGTGCCAGCAGTTTTTACAGCGCCTACGAGCAGTACTTC.